Shown below are 12 T cell receptor beta chains from a single sample sequenced in a study of blood T cell repertoires in COVID-19. The data were produced by immunoSEQ multiplex PCR, yet TCRdb's version contains in-frame clones alone and is incomplete. The sample contains around 360,000 clones, around 87% of which appear only once. The sequencing input was PBMCs or T cells enriched from blood (not recorded which). Receptors originate from a man aged 40-49 years in a cohort exposed to, infected with or recovered from COVID-19 (not recorded which).

The chain couples TRBV5-4 to TRBJ2-3, with TRBD1 as a possible D gene (6 bases). V gave up 2 bases and J gave up 6 bases, with 16 bases separating them. The CDR3 covers 15 residues. Germline V gene data show CDR1 as SGHNT and CDR2 as YYREEE (reference sequence). The CDR3 loop is CASSLTGQRWDTQYF. CDR3 coding DNA: TGTGCCAGCAGCTTAACCGGACAGAGGTGGGATACGCAGTATTTT.

The chain carries TRBV7-8 and TRBJ1-3; D may be TRBD1 (5 bases). The CDR3 is 16 amino acids. Germline-derived CDR1 and CDR2 are SGHVS and FQNEAQ. V was cut by 0 bases and J by 0 bases, with 9 bases left in between. The CDR3 loop reads CASSLAQANSGNTIYF. In DNA, the CDR3 is TGTGCCAGCAGCTTAGCACAGGCCAACTCTGGAAACACCATATATTTT.

This chain joins TRBV4-2 and TRBJ1-5, with 7 positions matching TRBD1. V shed 2 bases and J 6 bases; nucleotides not matched to a gene: 7. Looked up from germline, CDR1 is LGHNA and CDR2 is YNFKEQ. The CDR3 has 15 amino acids. The CDR3 region is CASSQQQGSGQPQHF. CDR3 sequence (DNA): TGTGCCAGCAGCCAACAACAGGGGAGCGGTCAGCCCCAGCATTTT.

This chain links TRBV19 with TRBJ1-2; D gene unclear. The germline V gene has CDR1 LNHDA and CDR2 SQIVND (reference sequence). Trimming took 8 bases from V and 2 from J, leaving 15 bases between them. This CDR3 is built from 14 residues. CDR3 coding DNA: TGTGCCAGTGGAGAGGGTTTGGGGAACTATGGCTACACCTTC. This sequence encodes CASGEGLGNYGYTF.

The chain combines TRBV28 with TRBJ2-7, with TRBD1 matching 10 bases. The CDR3 has 15 residues. Germline lookup yields CDR1 MDHEN and CDR2 SYDVKM. Trimming at V came to 5 bases and at J to 6 bases, leaving 10 bases not matched to a gene. CDR3 bases: TGTGCCAGCAGTAAAGCGGGACAGGGGAGGTTCGAGCAGTACTTC. Its protein is CASSKAGQGRFEQYF.

The table lists this clone with a few counts. This rearrangement joins TRBV30 to TRBJ1-6; a weak D match, TRBD1 (5 bases). The CDR3 contains 13 residues. The germline gives CDR1 GTSNPN, CDR2 SVGIG (reference sequence). The V gene lost 5 bases and the J gene lost 7 bases, with 12 bases spanning the gap. The CDR3 bases are TGTGCCTGGGAGGCAGGGAGGAATTCACCCCTCCACTTT. It is translated as CAWEAGRNSPLHF.

The genes are TRBV5-1 and TRBJ2-7; 8 positions agree with TRBD1. Per the germline V gene, CDR1 is SGHRS and CDR2 is YFSETQ. The CDR3 runs 14 residues. V was pared by 4 bases and J by 4 bases, with 7 bases of the junction left unmatched. CDR3 amino acids: CASSRGQGFYEQYF. CDR3 sequence (DNA): TGCGCCAGCAGCAGAGGACAGGGATTTTACGAGCAGTACTTC.

The V gene is TRBV29-1, the J gene TRBJ1-5; unclear D gene. Germline CDR1 reads SQVTM; CDR2 reads ANQGSEA. This CDR3 contains 13 residues. V lost 4 bases to trimming and J lost 1 base, with 8 bases between them. The CDR3 bases are TGCAGCGTTGCCGACATAAGCAATCAGCCCCAGCATTTT. Protein sequence: CSVADISNQPQHF.

V gene TRBV10-3 combines with J gene TRBJ2-7; no reliable D call. This CDR3 has 12 residues. V lost 3 bases and J 7 bases, leaving 10 bases between the germline ends. The germline V gene has CDR1 ENHRY and CDR2 SYGVKD. The CDR3, as DNA: TGTGCCATCAGTGATCGAGTCGGGGAGCAGTACTTC. The encoded protein is CAISDRVGEQYF.

As to this clone: This sample also contains other DNA sequences that code for the same CDR3. This chain joins TRBV5-1 and TRBJ2-2, with 9 bases identical to TRBD2. The ends lost 0 bases at V and 1 base at J; junction bases unmatched: 1. The CDR3 runs to 16 residues. The V gene's germline CDR1 is SGHRS and CDR2 YFSETQ. This CDR3 is CASSLGTSVNTGELFF. In nucleotides, the CDR3 is TGCGCCAGCAGCTTGGGGACTAGCGTGAACACCGGGGAGCTGTTTTTT.

The genes are TRBV24-1 and TRBJ2-1; tentative D call: TRBD1 (5 bases). The CDR3 extends over 14 amino acids. V lost 3 bases and J lost 6, with 11 bases in between. Germline CDR1 is KGHDR and CDR2 is SFDVKD. CDR3 in amino acids: CATSDPRGINEQFF. The CDR3 bases are TGTGCCACCAGTGATCCAAGGGGAATCAATGAGCAGTTCTTC.

The chain recombines TRBV2 with TRBJ1-1, with TRBD1 as a possible D gene (6 bases). There are 12 residues in the CDR3. Germline CDR1 SNHLY, CDR2 FYNNEI. The V end lost 8 bases, the J end lost 6 bases, and 13 bases lay between the germline ends. In DNA form, the CDR3 reads TGTGCCAGCTTGCAGGGGATCTCTGAAGCTTTCTTT. Amino acids: CASLQGISEAFF.